What follows is one T cell receptor beta chain and its context. These data belong to a study of blood T cell repertoires in COVID-19. Study at large: PBMCs, B-cell-depleted T cells, or T cells were the source of the cDNA or gDNA that made up the material.

The germline V gene has CDR1 SGHNT and CDR2 YENEEA. J lost 8 bases, V lost 5 bases, and 21 bases had no gene match. This CDR3 has 19 amino acids. Authors' analysis steps: Reference gene primer amplification gave estimated nucleated cell counts. Repertoires were generated with immunoSEQ multiplex PCR, while TCRdb's copy carries only in-frame clones and drops some. Clone size and the V and J calls come from that table; the DNA yielded D and trimming. The sample consists of just under 350,000 clones, about 90% of them appearing once. This TCR was recovered from a woman in her late teens or twenties who had recovered from COVID-19. V and J are TRBV11-3 and TRBJ2-1; TRBD2 matches at 10 bases. The sequenced sample was peripheral blood. The CDR3 nucleotides are TGTGCCAGCAGCCCAGGGACTAGCGCTACTGGGCTGGAAGTCTATGAGCAGTTCTTC. The encoded protein is CASSPGTSATGLEVYEQFF.